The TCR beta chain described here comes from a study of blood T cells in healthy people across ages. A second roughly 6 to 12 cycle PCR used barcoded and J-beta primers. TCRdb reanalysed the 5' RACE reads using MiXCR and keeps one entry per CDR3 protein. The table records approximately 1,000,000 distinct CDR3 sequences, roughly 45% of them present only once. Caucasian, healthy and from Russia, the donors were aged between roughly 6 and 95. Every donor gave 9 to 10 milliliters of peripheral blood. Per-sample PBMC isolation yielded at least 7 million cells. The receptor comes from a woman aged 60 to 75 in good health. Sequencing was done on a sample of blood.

The CDR3 reads CASSKGTARISYNEQYF. CDR3 in DNA: TGTGCCAGCAGTAAGGGGACAGCCCGAATCTCCTACAATGAGCAGTACTTC. J is TRBJ2-1 and V is TRBV6-1, with 7 nucleotides matching TRBD1. The assigned J gene may be wrong: the sequence end matches TRBJ2-7 better. Germline lookup yields CDR1 MNHNS and CDR2 SASEGT. The CDR3 loop spans 17 amino acids.